This TCR beta chain is drawn from a study of cytomegalovirus exposure and HLA in healthy donors. The study, taken as a whole, reports: Roughly uniform depth of sequencing across donors was assumed in presence/absence analyses. Accurate HLA-A and HLA-B prediction from TCR beta sequences was reported for most subjects.

60 Vbeta and 13 Jbeta primers were used in PCR. The repertoire was sequenced with immunoSEQ multiplex PCR; TCRdb's copy has only in-frame clones and lacks some. The table lists around 130,000 clones, about 77% of them singletons. There are a few counts of this clone. Its antigen remains unknown. V lost 2 bases to trimming and J lost 3 bases, with 4 bases between them. Germline CDR1 reads ENHRY; CDR2 reads SYGVKD. This CDR3 is 12 amino acids long. The sequencing input was PBMCs. The TCR originated in a man aged 50-60 years in good health and CMV-seronegative. V is TRBV10-3 and J is TRBJ2-5; D remains ambiguous. CDR3 sequence reads: CAISEIEETQYF. CDR3 bases: TGTGCCATCAGTGAGATCGAAGAGACCCAGTACTTC.